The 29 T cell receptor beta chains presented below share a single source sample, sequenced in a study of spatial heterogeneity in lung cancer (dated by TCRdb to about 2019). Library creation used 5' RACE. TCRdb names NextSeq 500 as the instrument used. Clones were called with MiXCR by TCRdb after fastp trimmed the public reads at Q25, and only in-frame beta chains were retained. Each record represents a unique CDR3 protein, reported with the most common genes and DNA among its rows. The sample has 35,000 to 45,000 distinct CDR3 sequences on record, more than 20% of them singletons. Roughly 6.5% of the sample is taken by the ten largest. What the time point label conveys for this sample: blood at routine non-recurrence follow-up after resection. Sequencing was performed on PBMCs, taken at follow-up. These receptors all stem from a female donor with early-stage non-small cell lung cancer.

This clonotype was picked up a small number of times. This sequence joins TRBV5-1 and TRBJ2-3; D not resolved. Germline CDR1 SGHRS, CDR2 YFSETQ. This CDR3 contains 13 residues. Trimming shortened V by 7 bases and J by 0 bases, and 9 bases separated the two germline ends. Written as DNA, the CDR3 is TGCGCCAGCTTAGACCTTAGCACAGATACGCAGTATTTT. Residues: CASLDLSTDTQYF.

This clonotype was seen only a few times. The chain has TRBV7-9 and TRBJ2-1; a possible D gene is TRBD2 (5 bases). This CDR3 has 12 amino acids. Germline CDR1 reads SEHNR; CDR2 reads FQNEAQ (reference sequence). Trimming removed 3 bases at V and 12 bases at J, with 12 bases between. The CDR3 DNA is TGTGCCAGCAGCTTCGAGGGTCTCACGCAGTTCTTC. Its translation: CASSFEGLTQFF.

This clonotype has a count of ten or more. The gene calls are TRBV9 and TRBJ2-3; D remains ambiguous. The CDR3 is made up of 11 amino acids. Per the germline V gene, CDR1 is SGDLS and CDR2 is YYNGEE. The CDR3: CASASTDTQYF. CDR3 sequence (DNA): TGTGCTTCAGCTAGCACAGATACGCAGTATTTT.

In DNA, the CDR3 is TGTGCCAGCAGCCAAGAACCGGGACAGGGCTACTATGGCTACACCTTC. Amino acids: CASSQEPGQGYYGYTF. This chain links TRBV4-2 with TRBJ1-2; TRBD1 matches 9 bases. V was pared by 0 bases and J by 3 bases, with 5 bases of the junction left unmatched. Germline V lookup: CDR1 LGHNA, CDR2 YNFKEQ. This CDR3 is built from 16 residues.

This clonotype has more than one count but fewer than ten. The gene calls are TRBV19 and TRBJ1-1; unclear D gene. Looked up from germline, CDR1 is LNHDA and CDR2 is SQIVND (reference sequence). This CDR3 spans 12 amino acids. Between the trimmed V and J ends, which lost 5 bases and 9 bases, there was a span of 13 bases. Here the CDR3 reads CASSSRLTQAFF. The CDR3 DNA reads TGTGCCAGTAGTTCCCGCCTAACCCAAGCTTTCTTT. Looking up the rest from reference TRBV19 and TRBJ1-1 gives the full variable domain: DGGITQSPKYLFRKEGQNVTLSCEQNLNHDAMYWYRQDPGQGLRLIYYSQIVNDFQKGDIAEGYSVSREKKESFPLTVTSAQKNPTAFYLCASSSRLTQAFFGQGTRLTVV.

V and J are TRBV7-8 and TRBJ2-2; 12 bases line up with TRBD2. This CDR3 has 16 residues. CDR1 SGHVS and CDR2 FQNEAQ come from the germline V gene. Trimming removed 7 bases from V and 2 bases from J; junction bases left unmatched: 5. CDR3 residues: CASTRTSGTNTGELFF. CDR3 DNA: TGTGCCAGCACCCGGACTAGCGGGACCAACACCGGGGAGCTGTTTTTT.

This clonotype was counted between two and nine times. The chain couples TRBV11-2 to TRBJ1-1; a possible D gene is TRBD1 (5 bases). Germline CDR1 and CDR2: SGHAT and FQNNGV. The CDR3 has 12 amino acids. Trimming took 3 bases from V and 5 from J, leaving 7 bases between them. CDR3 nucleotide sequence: TGTGCCAGCAGCTTGGGGGTAACTGAAGCTTTCTTT. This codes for CASSLGVTEAFF.

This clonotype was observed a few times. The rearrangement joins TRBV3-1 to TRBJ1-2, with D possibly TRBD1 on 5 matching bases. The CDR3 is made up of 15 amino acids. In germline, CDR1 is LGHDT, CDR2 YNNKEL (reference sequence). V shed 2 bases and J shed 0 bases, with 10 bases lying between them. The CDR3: CASSQMGTSNYGYTF. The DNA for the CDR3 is TGTGCCAGCAGCCAAATGGGGACCTCTAACTATGGCTACACCTTC.

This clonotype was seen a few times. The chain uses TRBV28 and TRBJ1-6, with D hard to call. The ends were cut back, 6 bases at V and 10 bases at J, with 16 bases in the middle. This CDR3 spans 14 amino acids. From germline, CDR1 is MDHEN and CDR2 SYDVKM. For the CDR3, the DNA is TGTGCCAGCAGCAAGACACCCGGGGAATCACCCCTCCACTTT. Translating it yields CASSKTPGESPLHF.

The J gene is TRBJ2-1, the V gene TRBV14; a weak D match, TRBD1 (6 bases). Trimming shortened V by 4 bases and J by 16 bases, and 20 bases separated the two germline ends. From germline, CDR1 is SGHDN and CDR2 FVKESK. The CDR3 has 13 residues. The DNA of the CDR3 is TGTGCCAGCAGCCCTGGGACACTTAGTATCCCTTTCTTC. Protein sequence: CASSPGTLSIPFF.

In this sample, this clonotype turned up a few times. The CDR3 DNA follows: TGTGCCAGCAGCTTACGGGCAGGGGGCGACGAGCAGTACTTC. Its protein product is CASSLRAGGDEQYF. The chain is built from TRBV5-4 and TRBJ2-7; TRBD1 agrees at 8 bases. The J segment lost 5 bases and the V segment lost 2 bases, leaving 6 bases of the junction unmatched. The CDR3 loop spans 14 amino acids. The V gene's germline CDR1 is SGHNT and CDR2 YYREEE (reference sequence).

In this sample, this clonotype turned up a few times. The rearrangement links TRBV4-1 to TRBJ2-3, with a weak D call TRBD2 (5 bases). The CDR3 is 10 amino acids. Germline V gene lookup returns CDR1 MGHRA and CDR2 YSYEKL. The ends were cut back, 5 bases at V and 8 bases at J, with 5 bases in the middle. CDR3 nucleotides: TGCGCCAGCAGCGGAGGTACGCAGTATTTT. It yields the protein CASSGGTQYF.

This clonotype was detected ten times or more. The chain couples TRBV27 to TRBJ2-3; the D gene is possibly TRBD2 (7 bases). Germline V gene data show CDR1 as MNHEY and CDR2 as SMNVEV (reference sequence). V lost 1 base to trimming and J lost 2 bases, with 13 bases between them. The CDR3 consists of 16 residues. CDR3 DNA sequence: TGTGCCAGCAGTTTATTTGAGGGGGGGCACACAGATACGCAGTATTTT. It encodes CASSLFEGGHTDTQYF.

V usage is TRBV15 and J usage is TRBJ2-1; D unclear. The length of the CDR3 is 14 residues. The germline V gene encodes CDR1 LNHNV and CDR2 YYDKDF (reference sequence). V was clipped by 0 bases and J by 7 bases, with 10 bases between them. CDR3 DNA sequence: TGTGCCACCAGCAGAGATGGGCGGATGAATGAGCAGTTCTTC. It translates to CATSRDGRMNEQFF.

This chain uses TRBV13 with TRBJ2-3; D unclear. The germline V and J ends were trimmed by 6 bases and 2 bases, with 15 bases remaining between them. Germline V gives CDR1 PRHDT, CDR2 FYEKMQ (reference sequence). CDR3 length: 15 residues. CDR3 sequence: CASSKRRSLTDTQYF. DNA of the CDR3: TGTGCCAGCAGTAAACGCCGGTCCCTCACAGATACGCAGTATTTT.

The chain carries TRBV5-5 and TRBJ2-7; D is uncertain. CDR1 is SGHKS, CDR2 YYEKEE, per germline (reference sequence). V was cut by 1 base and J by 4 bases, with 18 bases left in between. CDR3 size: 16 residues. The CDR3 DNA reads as TGTGCCAGCAGCTTGCGGGCCAATAGGTACCCATACGAGCAGTACGTC. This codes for CASSLRANRYPYEQYV.

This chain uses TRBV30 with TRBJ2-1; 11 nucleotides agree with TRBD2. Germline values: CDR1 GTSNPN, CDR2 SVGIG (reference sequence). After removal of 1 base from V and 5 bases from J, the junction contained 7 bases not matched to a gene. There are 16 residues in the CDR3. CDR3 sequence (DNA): TGTGCCTGGAGTGGGGCAACTAGCGGGAGCCACAATGAGCAGTTCTTC. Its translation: CAWSGATSGSHNEQFF.

Written as DNA, the CDR3 is TGTGCCAGCAGCCAACAGCGCCGCTCCTACGAGCAGTACTTC. Residues: CASSQQRRSYEQYF. The J gene is TRBJ2-7, the V gene TRBV7-9; D remains ambiguous. V gave up 5 bases and J gave up 0 bases, with 11 bases separating them. Germline lookup yields CDR1 SEHNR and CDR2 FQNEAQ (reference sequence). This CDR3 comprises 14 residues.

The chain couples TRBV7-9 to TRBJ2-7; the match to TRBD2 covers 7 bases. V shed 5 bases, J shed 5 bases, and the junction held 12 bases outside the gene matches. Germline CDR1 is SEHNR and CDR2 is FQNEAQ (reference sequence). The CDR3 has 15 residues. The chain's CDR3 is CASSLGGRGANEQYV. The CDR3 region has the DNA TGTGCCAGCAGCCTGGGAGGGCGTGGGGCCAACGAGCAGTACGTC.

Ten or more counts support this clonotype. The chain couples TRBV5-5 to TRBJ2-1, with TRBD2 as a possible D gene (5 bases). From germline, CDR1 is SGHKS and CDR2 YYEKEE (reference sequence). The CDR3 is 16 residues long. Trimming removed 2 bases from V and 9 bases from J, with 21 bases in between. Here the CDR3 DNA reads TGTGCCAGCAGCTTCCCCCGCGAGGGTTTCTTCAGTGAGCAGTTCTTC. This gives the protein CASSFPREGFFSEQFF.

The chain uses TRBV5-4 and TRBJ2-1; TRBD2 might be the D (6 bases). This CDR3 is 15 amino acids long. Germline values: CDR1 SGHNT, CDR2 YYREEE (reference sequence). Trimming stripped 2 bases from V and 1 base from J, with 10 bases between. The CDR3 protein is CASSFSAGSYNEQFF. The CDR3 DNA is TGTGCCAGCAGCTTCAGCGCGGGGTCCTACAATGAGCAGTTCTTC.

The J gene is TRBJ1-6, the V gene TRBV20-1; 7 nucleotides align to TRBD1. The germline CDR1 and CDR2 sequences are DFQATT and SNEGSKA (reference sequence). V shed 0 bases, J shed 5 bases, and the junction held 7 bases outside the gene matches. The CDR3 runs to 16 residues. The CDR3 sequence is CSARDQRQGNNSPLHF. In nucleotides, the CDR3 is TGCAGTGCTAGAGACCAGCGACAGGGTAATAATTCACCCCTCCACTTT.

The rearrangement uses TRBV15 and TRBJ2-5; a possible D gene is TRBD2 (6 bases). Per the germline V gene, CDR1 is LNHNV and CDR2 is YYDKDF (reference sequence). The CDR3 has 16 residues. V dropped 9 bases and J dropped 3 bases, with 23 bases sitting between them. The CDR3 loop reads CATTGSSGVLEETQYF. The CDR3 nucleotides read TGTGCCACGACTGGAAGTAGCGGAGTTCTAGAAGAGACCCAGTACTTC.

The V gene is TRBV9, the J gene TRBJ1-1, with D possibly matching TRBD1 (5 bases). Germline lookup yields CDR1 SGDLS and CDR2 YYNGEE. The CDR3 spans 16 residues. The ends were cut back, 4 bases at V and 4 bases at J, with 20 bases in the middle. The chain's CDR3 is CASSITQALNITEAFF. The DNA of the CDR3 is TGTGCCAGCAGCATTACACAGGCGCTGAACATCACTGAAGCTTTCTTT.

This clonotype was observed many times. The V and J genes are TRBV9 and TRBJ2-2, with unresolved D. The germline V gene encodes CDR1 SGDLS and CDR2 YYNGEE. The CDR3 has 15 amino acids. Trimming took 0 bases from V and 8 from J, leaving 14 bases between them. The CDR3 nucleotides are TGTGCCAGCAGCGTAGAGGTGGGAAGGGAAGGGGAGCTGTTTTTT. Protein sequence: CASSVEVGREGELFF.

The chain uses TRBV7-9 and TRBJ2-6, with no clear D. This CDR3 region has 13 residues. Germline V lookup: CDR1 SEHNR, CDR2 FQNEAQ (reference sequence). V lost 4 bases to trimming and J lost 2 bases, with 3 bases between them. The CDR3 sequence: CASSSPGANVLTF. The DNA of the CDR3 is TGTGCCAGCAGCTCACCTGGGGCCAACGTCCTGACTTTC.

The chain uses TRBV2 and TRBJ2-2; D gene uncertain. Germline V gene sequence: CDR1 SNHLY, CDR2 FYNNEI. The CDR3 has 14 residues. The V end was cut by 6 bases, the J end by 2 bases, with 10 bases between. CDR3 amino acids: CASRQISNTGELFF. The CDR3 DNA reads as TGTGCCAGCAGACAAATCAGTAACACCGGGGAGCTGTTTTTT. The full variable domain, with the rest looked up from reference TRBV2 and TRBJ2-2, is EPEVTQTPSHQVTQMGQEVILRCVPISNHLYFYWYRQILGQKVEFLVSFYNNEISEKSEIFDDQFSVERPDGSNFTLKIRSTKLEDSAMYFCASRQISNTGELFFGEGSRLTVL.

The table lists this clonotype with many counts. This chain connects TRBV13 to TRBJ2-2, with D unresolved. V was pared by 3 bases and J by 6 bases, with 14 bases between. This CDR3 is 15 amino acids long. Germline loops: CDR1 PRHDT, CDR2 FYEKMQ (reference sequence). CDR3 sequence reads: CASSFRLKGAGELFF. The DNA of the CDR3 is TGTGCCAGCAGCTTTCGGCTCAAGGGCGCCGGGGAGCTGTTTTTT.

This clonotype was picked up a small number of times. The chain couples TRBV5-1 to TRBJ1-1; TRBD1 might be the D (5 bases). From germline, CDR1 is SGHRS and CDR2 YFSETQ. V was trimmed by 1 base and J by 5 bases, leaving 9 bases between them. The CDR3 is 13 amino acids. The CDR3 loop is CASSLIGGTEAFF. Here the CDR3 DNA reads TGCGCCAGCAGCTTGATCGGGGGGACTGAAGCTTTCTTT.